Shown below are 30 T cell receptor beta chains from a single sample sequenced in a study of cytomegalovirus exposure and HLA in healthy donors (dated 2017 in TCRdb). The method behind the library was the immunoSEQ multiplex PCR assay. A mixture of 60 forward primers for TCR Vbeta segments and 13 reverse primers for TCR Jbeta segments was used in the multiplex PCR. TCRdb stores this immuneACCESS table with in-frame sequences only. Part of the clones is absent; in the studies checked, under half of the shortfall reflects unresolved V genes, and no reason is known for the rest. This sample lists roughly 110,000 clones; roughly four fifths were detected once. Of the sample, 1.5% to 2% falls within the top ten clones. The sample consisted of PBMCs. The source of these receptors is a man aged 45-65 years in good health and CMV-seronegative.

J is TRBJ2-2 and V is TRBV6-1, with a possible D match to TRBD1 (5 bases). The length of the CDR3 is 15 residues. Germline V lookup: CDR1 MNHNS, CDR2 SASEGT. Trimming stripped 3 bases from V and 5 bases from J, with 13 bases between. The CDR3 bases are TGTGCCAGCAGTGAGCTGACAGTTGGTACCGGGGAGCTGTTTTTT. This sequence encodes CASSELTVGTGELFF.

The chain carries TRBV19 and TRBJ1-6, with 8 bases fitting TRBD1. The CDR3 has 16 amino acids. The ends lost 2 bases at V and 8 bases at J; junction bases unmatched: 8. CDR1 and CDR2 from the germline V gene are LNHDA and SQIVND (reference sequence). CDR3 nucleotide sequence: TGTGCCAGTAGTATACAGGGGGCGATAAGGGATTCACCCCTCCACTTT. Protein product: CASSIQGAIRDSPLHF.

This clone appeared once. This chain joins TRBV6-5 and TRBJ2-7, with TRBD2 matching 7 bases. The germline gives CDR1 MNHEY, CDR2 SVGAGI. Unmatched junction bases numbered 5, after V lost 4 bases and J lost 2 bases. The CDR3 is 14 amino acids. CDR3 nucleotides: TGTGCCAGCAGTTTTAGACGGGGGGCCTACGAGCAGTACGTC. It yields the protein CASSFRRGAYEQYV.

Only a few counts were recorded for this clone. The chain joins TRBV5-6 to TRBJ2-5; no reliable D call. CDR1 SGHDT and CDR2 YYEEEE come from the germline V gene. V lost 0 bases and J 0 bases, leaving 9 bases between the germline ends. The CDR3 runs 15 residues. CDR3 residues: CASSLAFMYQETQYF. DNA of the CDR3: TGTGCCAGCAGCTTGGCCTTTATGTACCAAGAGACCCAGTACTTC. Full variable domain (missing parts from reference TRBV5-6 and TRBJ2-5): DAGVTQSPTHLIKTRGQQVTLRCSPKSGHDTVSWYQQALGQGPQFIFQYYEEEERQRGNFPDRFSGHQFPNYSSELNVNALLLGDSALYLCASSLAFMYQETQYFGPGTRLLVL.

The rearrangement uses TRBV6-6 and TRBJ2-1; D possibly corresponds to TRBD2 (5 bases). The CDR3 covers 14 residues. Per germline, CDR1 MNHNY and CDR2 SVGAGI (reference sequence). V lost 2 bases, J lost 0 bases, and 5 bases lay in between. The CDR3 loop reads CASSYEGSYNEQFF. The DNA of the CDR3 is TGTGCCAGCAGTTACGAGGGCTCCTACAATGAGCAGTTCTTC.

V usage is TRBV15 and J usage is TRBJ1-4, with D possibly TRBD1 on 6 matching bases. The length of the CDR3 is 15 residues. CDR1 LNHNV and CDR2 YYDKDF come from the germline V gene (reference sequence). V lost 3 bases, J lost 7 bases, and 15 bases lay in between. CDR3 region: CATSSLQGVREKLFF. CDR3 bases: TGTGCCACCAGCAGTCTACAGGGAGTTCGTGAAAAACTGTTTTTT.

The V gene is TRBV19, the J gene TRBJ2-3, with no clear D. Germline V gene sequence: CDR1 LNHDA, CDR2 SQIVND (reference sequence). The CDR3 sequence is 14 residues long. Trimming removed 5 bases at V and 4 bases at J, with 13 bases between. The CDR3 DNA sequence: TGTGCCAGTAGTCCGCTAGGTGTATCAGATACGCAGTATTTT. This translates into CASSPLGVSDTQYF.

V gene TRBV5-5 combines with J gene TRBJ1-2; no firm D call. The V end lost 0 bases, the J end lost 0 bases, and 3 bases lay between the germline ends. Per germline, CDR1 SGHKS and CDR2 YYEKEE (reference sequence). This CDR3 is built from 13 residues. CDR3 nucleotide sequence: TGTGCCAGCAGCTTGGACACTAACTATGGCTACACCTTC. Residues: CASSLDTNYGYTF. Using reference TRBV5-5 and TRBJ1-2 for the parts outside the CDR3, the full variable domain is DAGVTQSPTHLIKTRGQQVTLRCSPISGHKSVSWYQQVLGQGPQFIFQYYEKEERGRGNFPDRFSARQFPNYSSELNVNALLLGDSALYLCASSLDTNYGYTFGSGTRLTVV.

The chain employs TRBV7-2 and TRBJ1-4; maybe TRBD1 (5 bases). The CDR3 has 13 residues. V was trimmed by 1 base and J by 10 bases, leaving 10 bases between them. Germline V gives CDR1 SGHTA, CDR2 FQGNSA. The CDR3 bases are TGTGCCAGCAGCTTAGGAGACAGTAGAAAACTGTTTTTT. It encodes CASSLGDSRKLFF.

The sample holds a few counts of this clone. This chain links TRBV28 with TRBJ2-5; 8 nucleotides agree with TRBD1. The CDR3 length is 15 residues. The germline V gene encodes CDR1 MDHEN and CDR2 SYDVKM. Trimming at V came to 3 bases and at J to 4 bases, leaving 7 bases not matched to a gene. In nucleotides, the CDR3 is TGTGCCAGCAGTTTGGCCTCCGGGACAGGAGAGACCCAGTACTTC. Translating it yields CASSLASGTGETQYF.

A word on this clone: This sample also contains other DNA sequences that code for the same CDR3. The genes are TRBV13 and TRBJ2-7; tentatively, D is TRBD1 (7 bases). CDR3 length: 15 amino acids. V lost 3 bases to trimming and J lost 7 bases, with 19 bases between them. CDR1 is PRHDT, CDR2 FYEKMQ, per germline (reference sequence). The CDR3 protein is CASSFNRGKDYEQYF. The CDR3 coding sequence is TGTGCCAGCAGCTTCAACAGGGGAAAGGACTATGAGCAGTACTTC.

The chain joins TRBV9 to TRBJ2-5; D is undetermined. V lost 4 bases, J lost 5 bases, and 18 bases lay in between. CDR1 is SGDLS and CDR2 is YYNGEE in the germline V gene. The CDR3 sequence is 15 residues long. The CDR3: CASSSEGDSYETQYF. The CDR3 DNA reads TGTGCCAGCAGCTCCGAAGGCGACTCCTATGAGACCCAGTACTTC.

V usage is TRBV5-4 and J usage is TRBJ2-5, with 7 bases that match TRBD1. The germline V gene encodes CDR1 SGHNT and CDR2 YYREEE (reference sequence). The CDR3 loop spans 14 amino acids. The V and J ends lost 2 bases and 5 bases, in that order; junction bases with no gene match: 6. CDR3 in amino acids: CASSFRDREETQYF. The CDR3 coding sequence is TGTGCCAGCAGCTTCCGGGACAGAGAGGAGACCCAGTACTTC.

The V gene is TRBV2, the J gene TRBJ2-2; tentative D call: TRBD1 (6 bases). V lost 2 bases and J 6 bases, leaving 13 bases between the germline ends. Germline V gene data show CDR1 as SNHLY and CDR2 as FYNNEI. The CDR3 loop spans 15 amino acids. The CDR3 region has the DNA TGTGCCAGCAGTGAATTAGGGGGTGAGGCCGGGGAGCTGTTTTTT. It yields the protein CASSELGGEAGELFF.

The rearrangement joins TRBV6-1 to TRBJ2-7; 8 nucleotides align to TRBD1. Trimming took 3 bases from V and 5 from J; bases not matched to a gene: 3. Germline loops: CDR1 MNHNS, CDR2 SASEGT. The CDR3 totals 13 residues. CDR3 DNA: TGTGCCAGCAGTGAGGTGACAGGGGACGAGCAGTACGTC. It specifies CASSEVTGDEQYV.

This chain joins TRBV30 and TRBJ1-2; 7 positions agree with TRBD1. This CDR3 spans 13 amino acids. Trimming cost V 5 bases and J 4 bases; bases outside gene matches: 7. Germline lookup yields CDR1 GTSNPN and CDR2 SVGIG (reference sequence). CDR3 DNA sequence: TGTGCCTGGGGGGAAAGGGGGCCCTATGGCTACACCTTC. Protein product: CAWGERGPYGYTF.

The chain joins TRBV5-1 to TRBJ1-4; 8 positions agree with TRBD1. Germline assignment: CDR1 SGHRS and CDR2 YFSETQ. Trimming removed 0 bases from V and 7 bases from J; junction bases left unmatched: 2. This CDR3 is built from 14 residues. The CDR3 DNA reads TGCGCCAGCAGCTTGGCCGGACAGGGTGAAAAACTGTTTTTT. This translates into CASSLAGQGEKLFF.

The chain is built from TRBV7-9 and TRBJ1-1; tentative D call: TRBD1 (5 bases). This CDR3 is built from 15 residues. The germline V and J ends were trimmed by 1 base and 3 bases, with 12 bases remaining between them. Germline V CDR1 and CDR2: SEHNR, FQNEAQ (reference sequence). The CDR3 is CASSLVRGGYTEAFF. Here the CDR3 DNA reads TGTGCCAGCAGCTTAGTAAGGGGTGGGTACACTGAAGCTTTCTTT.

This clone has just a few counts. The chain links TRBV5-4 to TRBJ2-7; D is ambiguous. The CDR3 totals 15 residues. In germline, CDR1 is SGHNT, CDR2 YYREEE (reference sequence). V was clipped by 3 bases and J by 2 bases, with 15 bases between them. The CDR3 is CASSSPLGAPYEQYV. DNA of the CDR3: TGTGCCAGCAGCTCCCCCCTAGGAGCCCCCTACGAGCAGTACGTC.

This clone has a single count. This sequence joins TRBV5-1 and TRBJ1-1; 9 positions agree with TRBD1. Germline V lookup: CDR1 SGHRS, CDR2 YFSETQ. The CDR3 totals 14 residues. The V gene end was trimmed by 2 bases and the J gene end by 6 bases; junction bases not matched to a gene: 5. The CDR3, as DNA: TGCGCCAGCAGCTTACGGACAGGGGTAGCTGAAGCTTTCTTT. It translates to CASSLRTGVAEAFF.

The chain couples TRBV6-5 to TRBJ2-1; maybe TRBD1 (6 bases). This CDR3 region has 15 residues. Trimming took off 3 bases at V and 0 bases at J, with 9 bases between the two ends. Looked up from germline, CDR1 is MNHEY and CDR2 is SVGAGI. The CDR3 region is CASSYTGSSYNEQFF. The CDR3 coding sequence is TGTGCCAGCAGTTATACAGGGAGCTCCTACAATGAGCAGTTCTTC.

The rearrangement uses TRBV7-6 and TRBJ2-7, with 10 bases identical to TRBD2. From germline, CDR1 is SGHVS and CDR2 FNYEAQ. With V trimmed by 5 bases and J by 4 bases, 5 bases remained unmatched. The CDR3 sequence is 14 residues long. The CDR3 here is CASSRSSGGYEQYF. CDR3 nucleotides: TGTGCCAGCAGCCGGTCTAGCGGGGGTTACGAGCAGTACTTC. Full variable domain (remainder filled in from reference TRBV7-6 and TRBJ2-7): GAGVSQSPRYKVTKRGQDVALRCDPISGHVSLYWYRQALGQGPEFLTYFNYEAQQDKSGLPNDRFSAERPEGSISTLTIQRTEQRDSAMYRCASSRSSGGYEQYFGPGTRLTVT.

This clone was counted only a few times. The rearrangement uses TRBV6-6 and TRBJ2-3, with D tentatively TRBD2 (6 bases). The CDR3 extends over 12 amino acids. Trimming removed 2 bases from V and 6 bases from J, with 6 bases in between. Germline-derived CDR1 and CDR2 are MNHNY and SVGAGI (reference sequence). The CDR3 spells CASSYRGDTQYF. DNA of the CDR3: TGTGCCAGCAGTTACCGGGGGGATACGCAGTATTTT.

This clone was picked up one time. The chain recombines TRBV6-6 with TRBJ2-2, with no clear D. Germline CDR1 and CDR2: MNHNY and SVGAGI (reference sequence). The CDR3 runs 13 residues. The V gene lost 5 bases and the J gene lost 4 bases, with 8 bases spanning the gap. The CDR3 DNA follows: TGTGCCAGCAGTACCACGGGCACCGGGGAGCTGTTTTTT. It specifies CASSTTGTGELFF.

This chain joins TRBV29-1 and TRBJ2-3; D might be TRBD1 (6 bases). The CDR3 covers 14 residues. V lost 4 bases, J lost 4 bases, and 15 bases lay in between. Germline V gene lookup returns CDR1 SQVTM and CDR2 ANQGSEA. The chain's CDR3 is CSVGPGVGADTQYF. As DNA, the CDR3 is TGCAGCGTTGGCCCAGGGGTGGGCGCAGATACGCAGTATTTT.

Here the CDR3 DNA reads TGTGCCAGCACTCCTGGGGGGACAGGGTTGCGCACTGAAGCTTTCTTT. As protein: CASTPGGTGLRTEAFF. V and J are TRBV6-6 and TRBJ1-1, with 9 bases lining up with TRBD1. After removal of 7 bases from V and 4 bases from J, the junction contained 13 bases not matched to a gene. Per the germline V gene, CDR1 is MNHNY and CDR2 is SVGAGI (reference sequence). The CDR3 runs to 16 residues.

This chain uses TRBV5-5 with TRBJ2-7, with TRBD1 as a possible D gene (6 bases). This CDR3 is built from 16 residues. The germline CDR1 and CDR2 sequences are SGHKS and YYEKEE (reference sequence). Trimming took off 0 bases at V and 1 base at J, with 14 bases between the two ends. DNA of the CDR3: TGTGCCAGCAGCTTGGCCGAAGGGGGTCTTTCCTACGAGCAGTACTTC. It encodes CASSLAEGGLSYEQYF.

This chain uses TRBV5-1 with TRBJ2-1; D call uncertain. The CDR3 length is 13 residues. Germline lookup yields CDR1 SGHRS and CDR2 YFSETQ. V lost 3 bases and J lost 4, with 8 bases in between. The chain's CDR3 is CASSSELYNEQFF. The CDR3 DNA follows: TGCGCCAGCAGCTCGGAGTTATACAATGAGCAGTTCTTC.

This sequence joins TRBV28 and TRBJ1-5; 9 nucleotides agree with TRBD1. Germline trimming cut 6 bases from V and 6 bases from J; bases unmatched to any gene: 9. CDR1 MDHEN and CDR2 SYDVKM come from the germline V gene. The CDR3 consists of 15 residues. The CDR3 nucleotides are TGTGCCAGCAGGGGACCGGGACAGGGCACTCAGCCCCAGCATTTT. The encoded protein is CASRGPGQGTQPQHF.

This chain joins TRBV13 and TRBJ1-5; possibly TRBD1 for D (6 bases). The V gene's germline CDR1 is PRHDT and CDR2 FYEKMQ (reference sequence). The CDR3 sequence is 16 residues long. V lost 5 bases to trimming and J lost 0 bases, with 14 bases between them. CDR3 residues: CASSTSGTTSNQPQHF. The CDR3 nucleotides read TGTGCCAGCAGCACCTCCGGGACAACTAGCAATCAGCCCCAGCATTTT.